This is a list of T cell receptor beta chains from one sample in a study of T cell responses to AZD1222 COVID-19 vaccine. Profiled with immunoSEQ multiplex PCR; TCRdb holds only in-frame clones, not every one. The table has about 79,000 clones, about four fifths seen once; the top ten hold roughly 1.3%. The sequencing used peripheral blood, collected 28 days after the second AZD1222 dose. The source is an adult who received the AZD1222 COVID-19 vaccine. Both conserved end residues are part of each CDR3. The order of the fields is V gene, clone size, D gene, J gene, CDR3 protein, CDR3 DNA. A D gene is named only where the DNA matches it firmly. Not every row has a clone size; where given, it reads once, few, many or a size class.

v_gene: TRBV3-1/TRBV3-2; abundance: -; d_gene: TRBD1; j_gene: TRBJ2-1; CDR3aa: CASSRTGNEQFF; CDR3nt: TGTGCCAGCAGCCGGACAGGGAATGAGCAGTTCTTC
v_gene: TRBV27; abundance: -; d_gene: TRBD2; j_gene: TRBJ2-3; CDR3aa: CASSPAWGGLAGDTDTQYF; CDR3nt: TGTGCCAGCAGCCCCGCGTGGGGGGGACTAGCGGGAGACACAGATACGCAGTATTTT
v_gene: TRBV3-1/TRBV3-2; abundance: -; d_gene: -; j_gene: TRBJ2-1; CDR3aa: CASSQESSINEQFF; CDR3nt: TGTGCCAGCAGCCAAGAAAGCTCCATTAATGAGCAGTTCTTC
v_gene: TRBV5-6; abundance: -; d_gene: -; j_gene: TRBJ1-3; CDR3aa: CASSVAPSSGNTIYF; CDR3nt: TGTGCCAGCAGCGTGGCACCGAGCTCTGGAAACACCATATATTTT
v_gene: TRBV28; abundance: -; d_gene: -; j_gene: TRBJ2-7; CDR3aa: CASTTNIGGQYEQYF; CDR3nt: TGTGCCAGCACCACCAATATTGGGGGGCAATACGAGCAGTACTTC
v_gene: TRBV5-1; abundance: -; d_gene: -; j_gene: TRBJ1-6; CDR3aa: CASSLGGINSPLHF; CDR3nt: TGCGCCAGCAGCTTGGGGGGCATTAATTCACCCCTCCACTTT
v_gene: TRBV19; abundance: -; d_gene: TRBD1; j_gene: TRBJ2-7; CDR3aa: CASSKSGTGAPYEQYF; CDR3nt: TGTGCCAGTAGTAAAAGCGGGACAGGGGCGCCCTACGAGCAGTACTTC
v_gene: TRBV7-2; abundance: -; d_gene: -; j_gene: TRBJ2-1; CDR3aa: CASSLGSGGGREQFF; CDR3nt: TGTGCCAGCAGCTTAGGGTCTGGGGGGGGCAGAGAGCAGTTCTTC
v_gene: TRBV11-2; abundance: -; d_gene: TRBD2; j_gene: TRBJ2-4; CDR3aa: CASSPSGLAGLIQYF; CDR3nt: TGTGCCAGCAGCCCTTCGGGACTAGCGGGACTAATTCAGTACTTC
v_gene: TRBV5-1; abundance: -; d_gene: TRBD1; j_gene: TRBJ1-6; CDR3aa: CASSWDSDVSSPLHF; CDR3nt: TGCGCCAGCAGCTGGGACAGTGACGTGAGTTCACCCCTCCACTTT
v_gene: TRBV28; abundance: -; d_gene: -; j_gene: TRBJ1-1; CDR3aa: CASNAGNTEAFF; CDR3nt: TGTGCCAGCAATGCAGGGAATACTGAAGCTTTCTTT
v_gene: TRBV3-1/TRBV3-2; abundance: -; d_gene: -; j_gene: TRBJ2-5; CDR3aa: CASSHYSSLYQETQYF; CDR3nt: TGTGCCAGCAGCCACTATTCTAGCTTGTACCAAGAGACCCAGTACTTC
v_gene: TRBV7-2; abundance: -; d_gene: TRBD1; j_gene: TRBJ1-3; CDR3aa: CASSRRDRSEDTIYF; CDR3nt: TGTGCCAGCAGCCGCCGGGACAGGAGTGAGGACACCATATATTTT
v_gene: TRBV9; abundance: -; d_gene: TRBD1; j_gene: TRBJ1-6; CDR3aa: CASSLLLAGTGERNSPLHF; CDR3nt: TGTGCCAGCAGCCTACTTCTGGCTGGGACAGGGGAAAGAAATTCACCCCTCCACTTT
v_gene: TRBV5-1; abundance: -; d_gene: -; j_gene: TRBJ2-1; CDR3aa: CASSRRTLNNEQFF; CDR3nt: TGCGCCAGCAGCCGGCGGACTTTAAACAATGAGCAGTTCTTC
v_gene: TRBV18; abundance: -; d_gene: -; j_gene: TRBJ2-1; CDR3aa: CASSPGERSAYNEQFF; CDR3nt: TGTGCCAGCTCTCCTGGGGAGCGGTCGGCCTACAATGAGCAGTTCTTC
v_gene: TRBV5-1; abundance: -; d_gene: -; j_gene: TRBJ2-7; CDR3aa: CASSRTASGEQYF; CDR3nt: TGCGCCAGCAGTAGGACGGCCTCAGGTGAGCAGTACTTC
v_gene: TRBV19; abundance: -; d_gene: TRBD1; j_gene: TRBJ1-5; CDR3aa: CASSINGQGSQPQHF; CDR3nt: TGTGCCAGTAGTATAAACGGACAGGGCTCACAGCCCCAGCATTTT
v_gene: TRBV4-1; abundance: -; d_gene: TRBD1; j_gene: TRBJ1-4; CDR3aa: CASSPQGAGNEKLFF; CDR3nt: TGCGCCAGCAGCCCACAGGGGGCAGGTAATGAAAAACTGTTTTTT
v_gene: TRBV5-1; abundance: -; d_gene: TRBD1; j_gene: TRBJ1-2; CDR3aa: CASSLGTGDGYTF; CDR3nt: TGCGCCAGCAGCTTGGGGACAGGGGACGGCTACACCTTC
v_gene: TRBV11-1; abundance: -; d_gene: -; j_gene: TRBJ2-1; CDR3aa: CASSLNEYYEQFF; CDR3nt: TGTGCCAGCAGCTTAAACGAGTACTATGAGCAGTTCTTC
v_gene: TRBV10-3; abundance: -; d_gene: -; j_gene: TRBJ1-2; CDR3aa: CAISDGAYEGYTF; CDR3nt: TGTGCCATCAGTGACGGAGCCTATGAGGGCTACACCTTC
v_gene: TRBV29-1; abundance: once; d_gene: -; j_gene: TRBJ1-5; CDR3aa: CSVGNLDQPQHF; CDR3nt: TGCAGCGTGGGAAATCTGGATCAGCCCCAGCATTTT
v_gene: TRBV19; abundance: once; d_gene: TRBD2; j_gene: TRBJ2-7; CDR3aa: CASSIASSGTSGYEQYF; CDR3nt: TGTGCCAGTAGTATAGCCTCATCCGGGACTAGCGGCTACGAGCAGTACTTC
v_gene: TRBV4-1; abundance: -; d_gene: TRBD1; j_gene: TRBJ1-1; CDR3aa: CASSQVQSRIRDSLLWAFF; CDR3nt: TGCGCCAGCAGCCAAGTCCAAAGTCGGATCCGGGACAGTCTGCTTTGGGCTTTCTTT
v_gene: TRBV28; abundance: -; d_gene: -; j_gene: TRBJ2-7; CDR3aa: CASRPWKEGGEQYF; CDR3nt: TGTGCCAGTCGCCCCTGGAAGGAGGGGGGCGAGCAGTACTTC
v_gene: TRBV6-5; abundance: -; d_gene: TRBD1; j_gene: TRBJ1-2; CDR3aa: CASSSGQGMSYGYTF; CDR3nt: TGTGCCAGCAGTTCGGGACAGGGCATGAGCTATGGCTACACCTTC
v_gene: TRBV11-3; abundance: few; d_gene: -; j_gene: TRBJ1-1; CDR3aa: CASSLRDGRRWGPMNTEAFF; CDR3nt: TGTGCCAGCAGCCTAAGGGACGGAAGACGATGGGGCCCCATGAACACTGAAGCTTTCTTT
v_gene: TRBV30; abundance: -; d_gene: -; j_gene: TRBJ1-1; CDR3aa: CAWSPLSGRTTEAFF; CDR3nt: TGTGCCTGGAGTCCCCTCAGCGGACGAACGACTGAAGCTTTCTTT
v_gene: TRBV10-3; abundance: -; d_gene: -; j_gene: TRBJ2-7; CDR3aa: CAISESAREQYF; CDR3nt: TGTGCCATCAGTGAGTCCGCCCGCGAGCAGTACTTC